Detailed here is one T cell receptor (beta chain). Source study methods: How many nucleated cells were present was estimated from reference gene primer amplification. Clones were sequenced by immunoSEQ multiplex PCR, and TCRdb holds only the in-frame ones, with some missing. That table is the source of V, J and clone size, and D and trimming were worked out from the DNA. The sample holds some 140,000 clones, about 85% seen once. This entry is derived from a study of blood T cell repertoires in COVID-19. Patients of the Seattle cohort, enrolled during active infection, were followed longitudinally. The J segment lost 9 bases and the V segment lost 3 bases, leaving 6 bases of the junction unmatched. CDR3 length: 15 amino acids. Germline lookup yields CDR1 LGHNA and CDR2 YNFKEQ.

The chain couples TRBV4-2 to TRBJ2-1, with 12 nucleotides matching TRBD2. The sample consisted of peripheral blood. This TCR came from a man between 60 and 70 years old with COVID-19, enrolled during active disease. The CDR3 DNA is TGTGCCAGCAGCCAGACTAGCGGGGGCCTCCGTGAGCAGTTCTTC. Protein product: CASSQTSGGLREQFF.